Sequencing of this TCR beta chain was carried out in a study of identifying expanded T cells in peripheral blood. Study-level findings and limits: Technical replicates showed around 1.2 changed clones; approximately 2 weeks roughly 18; four weeks 19. Across healthy donors, higher total template counts meant significantly greater roughly 2-week count variance.

As regards this clone: Its target is not known.

No infections or other immune events were documented during collection. Germline CDR1 is MDHEN and CDR2 is SYDVKM. This CDR3 has 14 amino acids. Trimming stripped 5 bases from V and 0 bases from J, with 8 bases between. Measured with immunoSEQ multiplex PCR; TCRdb has only the in-frame clones, and not every one. The sample shows around 56,000 clones, under 85% of them seen only once. The sequencing sample was made of blood. The J gene is TRBJ1-5, the V gene TRBV28; possibly TRBD1 for D (5 bases). The clonotype comes from a person aged 18 to 75 in good health. The CDR3 DNA sequence: TGTGCCAGCAGTGGGGGGGGTAGCAATCAGCCCCAGCATTTT. This sequence encodes CASSGGGSNQPQHF.